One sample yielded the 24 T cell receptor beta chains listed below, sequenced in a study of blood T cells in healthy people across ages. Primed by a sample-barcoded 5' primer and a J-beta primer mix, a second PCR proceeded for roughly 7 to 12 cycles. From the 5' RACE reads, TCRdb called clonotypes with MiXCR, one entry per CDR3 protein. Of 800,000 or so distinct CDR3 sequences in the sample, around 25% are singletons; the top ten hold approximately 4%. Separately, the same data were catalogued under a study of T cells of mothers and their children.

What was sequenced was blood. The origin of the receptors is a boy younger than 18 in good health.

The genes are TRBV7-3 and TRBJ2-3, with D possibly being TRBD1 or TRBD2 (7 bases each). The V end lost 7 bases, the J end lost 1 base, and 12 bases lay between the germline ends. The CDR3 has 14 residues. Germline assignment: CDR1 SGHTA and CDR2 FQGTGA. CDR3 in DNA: TGTGCCAGCATGAGCGGGACAGGCACAGATACGCAGTATTTT. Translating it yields CASMSGTGTDTQYF. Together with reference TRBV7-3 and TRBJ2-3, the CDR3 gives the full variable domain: GAGVSQTPSNKVTEKGKYVELRCDPISGHTALYWYRQSLGQGPEFLIYFQGTGAADDSGLPNDRFFAVRPEGSVSTLKIQRTERGDSAVYLCASMSGTGTDTQYFGPGTRLTVL.

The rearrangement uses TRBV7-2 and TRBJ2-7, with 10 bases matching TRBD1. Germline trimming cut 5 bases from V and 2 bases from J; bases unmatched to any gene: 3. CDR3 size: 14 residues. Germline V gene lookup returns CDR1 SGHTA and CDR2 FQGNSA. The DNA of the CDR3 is TGTGCCAGCAGCGGGACAGGGGTGCCCTACGAGCAGTACTTC. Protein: CASSGTGVPYEQYF.

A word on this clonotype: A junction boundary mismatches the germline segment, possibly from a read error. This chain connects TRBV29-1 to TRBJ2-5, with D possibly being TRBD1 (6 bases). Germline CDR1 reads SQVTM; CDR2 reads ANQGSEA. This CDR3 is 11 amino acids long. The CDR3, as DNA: TGCAGCGTAGACAGGACAGAGACCCAGCACTTC. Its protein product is CSVDRTETQHF.

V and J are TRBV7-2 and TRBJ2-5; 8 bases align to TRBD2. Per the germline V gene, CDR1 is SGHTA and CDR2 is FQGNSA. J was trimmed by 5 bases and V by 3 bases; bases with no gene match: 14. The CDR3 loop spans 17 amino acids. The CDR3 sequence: CASSLDVAGLEWETQYF. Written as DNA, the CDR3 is TGTGCCAGCAGCTTGGATGTAGCGGGACTGGAGTGGGAGACCCAGTACTTC. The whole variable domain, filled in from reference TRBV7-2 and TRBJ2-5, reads GAGVSQSPSNKVTEKGKDVELRCDPISGHTALYWYRQSLGQGLEFLIYFQGNSAPDKSGLPSDRFSAERTGGSVSTLTIQRTQQEDSAVYLCASSLDVAGLEWETQYFGPGTRLLVL.

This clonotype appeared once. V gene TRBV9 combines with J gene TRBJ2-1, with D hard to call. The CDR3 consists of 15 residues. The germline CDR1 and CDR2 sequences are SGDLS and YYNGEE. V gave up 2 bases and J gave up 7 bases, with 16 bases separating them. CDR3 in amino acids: CASSVSGTTNNEQFF. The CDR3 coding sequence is TGTGCCAGCAGCGTCTCCGGAACTACAAATAATGAGCAGTTCTTC.

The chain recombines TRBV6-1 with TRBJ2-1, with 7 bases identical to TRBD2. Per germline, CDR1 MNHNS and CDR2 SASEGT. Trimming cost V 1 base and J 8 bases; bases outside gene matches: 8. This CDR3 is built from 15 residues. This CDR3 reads CASSEEVLAADEQFF. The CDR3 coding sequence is TGTGCCAGCAGTGAAGAAGTCCTAGCGGCTGATGAGCAGTTCTTC.

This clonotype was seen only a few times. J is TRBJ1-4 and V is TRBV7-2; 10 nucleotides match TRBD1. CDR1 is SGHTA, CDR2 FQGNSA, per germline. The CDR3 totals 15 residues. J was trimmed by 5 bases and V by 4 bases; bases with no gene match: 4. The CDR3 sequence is CASSSRGQGNEKLFF. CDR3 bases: TGTGCCAGCAGCTCTAGGGGACAGGGGAATGAAAAACTGTTTTTT.

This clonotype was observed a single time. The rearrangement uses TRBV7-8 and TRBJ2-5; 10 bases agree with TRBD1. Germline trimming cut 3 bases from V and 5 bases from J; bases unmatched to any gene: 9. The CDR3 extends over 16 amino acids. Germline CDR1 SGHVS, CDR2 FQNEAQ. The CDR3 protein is CASSFGRGQGDETQYF. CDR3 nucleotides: TGTGCCAGCAGCTTTGGCCGAGGACAGGGGGACGAGACCCAGTACTTC.

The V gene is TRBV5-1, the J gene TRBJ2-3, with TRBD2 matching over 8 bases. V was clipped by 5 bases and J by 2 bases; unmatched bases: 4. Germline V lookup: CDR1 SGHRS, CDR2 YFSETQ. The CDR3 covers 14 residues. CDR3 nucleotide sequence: TGCGCCAGCAGAGGGCGGGGGGACACAGATACGCAGTATTTT. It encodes CASRGRGDTDTQYF. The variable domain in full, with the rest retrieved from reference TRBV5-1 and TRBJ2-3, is KAGVTQTPRYLIKTRGQQVTLSCSPISGHRSVSWYQQTPGQGLQFLFEYFSETQRNKGNFPGRFSGRQFSNSRSEMNVSTLELGDSALYLCASRGRGDTDTQYFGPGTRLTVL.

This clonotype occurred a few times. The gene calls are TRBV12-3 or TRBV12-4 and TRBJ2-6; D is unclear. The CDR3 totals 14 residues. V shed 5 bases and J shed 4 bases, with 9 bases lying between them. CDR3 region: CASSQIQGANVLTF. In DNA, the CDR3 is TGTGCCAGCAGTCAGATACAGGGGGCCAACGTCCTGACTTTC.

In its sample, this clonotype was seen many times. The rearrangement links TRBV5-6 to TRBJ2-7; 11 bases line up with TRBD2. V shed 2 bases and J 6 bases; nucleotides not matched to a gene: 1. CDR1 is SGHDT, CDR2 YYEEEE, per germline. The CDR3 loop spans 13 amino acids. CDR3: CASSFTSGSEQYF. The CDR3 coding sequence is TGTGCCAGCAGCTTCACTAGCGGGAGCGAGCAGTACTTC.

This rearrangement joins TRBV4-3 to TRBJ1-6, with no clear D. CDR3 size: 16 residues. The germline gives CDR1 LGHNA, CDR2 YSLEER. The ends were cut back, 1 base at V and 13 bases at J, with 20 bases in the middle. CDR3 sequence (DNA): TGCGCCAGCAGCCAAGGGGTCGAGGGCCGGGTCAGGCCCCTCCACTTT. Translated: CASSQGVEGRVRPLHF.

CDR3 nucleotide sequence: TGCGCCAGCAGCCAAGGTCGAGTCATGAACACTGAAGCTTTCTTT. Amino acid sequence: CASSQGRVMNTEAFF. The chain links TRBV4-1 to TRBJ1-1; D is unclear. This CDR3 comprises 15 residues. Germline CDR1 MGHRA, CDR2 YSYEKL. Trimming left V 1 base short and J 0 bases short, with 9 bases between.

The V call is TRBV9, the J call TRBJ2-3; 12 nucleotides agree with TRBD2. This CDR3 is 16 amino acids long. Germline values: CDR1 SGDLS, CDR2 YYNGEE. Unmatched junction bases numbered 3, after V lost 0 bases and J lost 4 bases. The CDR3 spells CASSVVTSGGPDTQYF. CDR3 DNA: TGTGCCAGCAGCGTAGTGACTAGCGGGGGCCCAGATACGCAGTATTTT.

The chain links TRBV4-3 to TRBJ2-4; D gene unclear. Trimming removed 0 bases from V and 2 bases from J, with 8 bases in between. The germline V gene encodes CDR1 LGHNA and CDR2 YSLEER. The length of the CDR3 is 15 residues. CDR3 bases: TGCGCCAGCAGCCAAGATGGGGTGTCCAAAAACATTCAGTACTTC. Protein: CASSQDGVSKNIQYF.

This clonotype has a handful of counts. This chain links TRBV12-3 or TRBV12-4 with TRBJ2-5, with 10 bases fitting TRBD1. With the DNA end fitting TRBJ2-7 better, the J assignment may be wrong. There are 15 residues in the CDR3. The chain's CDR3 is CASTKGGTGVYEQYF. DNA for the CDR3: TGTGCCAGCACCAAAGGCGGGACAGGGGTGTACGAGCAGTACTTC.

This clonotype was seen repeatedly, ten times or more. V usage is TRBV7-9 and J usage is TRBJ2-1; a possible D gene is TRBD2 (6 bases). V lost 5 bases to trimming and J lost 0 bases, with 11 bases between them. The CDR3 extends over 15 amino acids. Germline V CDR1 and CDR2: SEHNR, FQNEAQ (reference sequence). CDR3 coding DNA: TGTGCCAGCAGCCGGGGACTTTCCTCCTACAATGAGCAGTTCTTC. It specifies CASSRGLSSYNEQFF.

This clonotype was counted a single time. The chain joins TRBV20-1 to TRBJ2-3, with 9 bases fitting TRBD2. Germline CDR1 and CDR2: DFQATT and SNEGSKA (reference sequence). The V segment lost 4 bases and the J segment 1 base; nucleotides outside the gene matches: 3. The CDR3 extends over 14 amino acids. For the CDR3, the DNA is TGCAGTGCTAAGAGGACTAGCGGCACAGATACGCAGTATTTT. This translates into CSAKRTSGTDTQYF.

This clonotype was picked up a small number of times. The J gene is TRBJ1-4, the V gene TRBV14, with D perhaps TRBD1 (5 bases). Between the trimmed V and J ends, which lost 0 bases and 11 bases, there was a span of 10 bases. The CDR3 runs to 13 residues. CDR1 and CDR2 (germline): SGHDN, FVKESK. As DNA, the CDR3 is TGTGCCAGCAGCCAAGACGCGGGGCGGAAACTGTTTTTT. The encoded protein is CASSQDAGRKLFF.

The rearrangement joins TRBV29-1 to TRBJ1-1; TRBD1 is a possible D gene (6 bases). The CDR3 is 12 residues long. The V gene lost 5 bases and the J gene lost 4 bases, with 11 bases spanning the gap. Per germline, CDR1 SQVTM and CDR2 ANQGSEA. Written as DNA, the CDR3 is TGCAGCGTTTCAGGGGTAAGCACTGAAGCTTTCTTT. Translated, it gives CSVSGVSTEAFF.

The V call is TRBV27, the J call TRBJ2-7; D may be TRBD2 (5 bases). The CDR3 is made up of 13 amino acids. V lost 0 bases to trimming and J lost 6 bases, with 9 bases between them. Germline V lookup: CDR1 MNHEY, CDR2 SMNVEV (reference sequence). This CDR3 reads CASSLSAGGEQYF. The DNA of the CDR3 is TGTGCCAGCAGTTTATCGGCGGGCGGCGAGCAGTACTTC.

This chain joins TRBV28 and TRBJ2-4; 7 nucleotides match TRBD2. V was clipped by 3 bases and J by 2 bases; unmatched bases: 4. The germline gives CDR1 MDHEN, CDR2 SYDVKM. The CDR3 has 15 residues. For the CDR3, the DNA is TGTGCCAGCAGTTTTTCAGCGGGAACCAAAAACATTCAGTACTTC. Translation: CASSFSAGTKNIQYF.

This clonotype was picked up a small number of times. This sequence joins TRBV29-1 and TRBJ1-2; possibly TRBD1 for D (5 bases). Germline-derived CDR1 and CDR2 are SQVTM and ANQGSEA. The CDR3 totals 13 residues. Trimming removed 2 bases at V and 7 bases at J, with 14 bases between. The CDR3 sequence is CSVEIRRGSGYTF. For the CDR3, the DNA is TGCAGCGTTGAAATTCGAAGGGGCTCTGGCTACACCTTC.

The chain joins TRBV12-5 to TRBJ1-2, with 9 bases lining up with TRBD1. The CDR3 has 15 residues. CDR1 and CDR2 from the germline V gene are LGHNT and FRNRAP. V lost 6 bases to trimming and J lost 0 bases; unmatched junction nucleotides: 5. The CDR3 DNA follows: TGTGCTAGTGGCCCAAACAGGGGGCCTAACTATGGCTACACCTTC. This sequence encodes CASGPNRGPNYGYTF.